This TCR beta chain was captured by sequencing in a study of CD4 and CD8 cells across lung adenocarcinoma regions. TCRdb re-derived calls from the PCR reads in MiXCR, one entry per CDR3 protein. The sample has 9,000 to 10,000 distinct CDR3 sequences; approximately 51% are singletons. The CDR3 is 17 residues long. Germline V gives CDR1 LNHDA, CDR2 SQIVND (reference sequence). Trimming took 5 bases from V and 5 from J, leaving 21 bases between them. The patients had localized lung adenocarcinoma, a non-small cell subtype. This receptor was identified in a male donor with lung adenocarcinoma. The CD4 and CD8 labels of this study may be unreliable. The sample taken for sequencing was CD4+ T cells from the margin of a lung tumor. V and J are TRBV19 and TRBJ1-4; tentative D call: TRBD1 (5 bases). CDR3 nucleotides: TGTGCCAGTAGTTTTACCCGCCCCGGGGCTCACAATGAAAAACTGTTTTTT. It yields the protein CASSFTRPGAHNEKLFF.